The 5 T cell receptor beta chains given below trace back to one sample, sequenced in a study of T cells after yellow fever vaccination. A single record per CDR3 protein comes from TCRdb applying MiXCR to the 5' RACE reads. Found here are over 150,000 distinct CDR3 sequences, less than 9% of them singletons; the top ten hold around 2.3%. The specimen was CD4+ T cells sorted from PBMCs, collected 5 to 6 days after the first yellow fever vaccination. The source is a man younger than 30 who received the YFV17D yellow fever vaccine.

The chain joins TRBV24-1 to TRBJ2-3; tentatively, D is TRBD1 or TRBD2 (5 bases each). This CDR3 has 15 amino acids. Germline CDR1 reads KGHDR; CDR2 reads SFDVKD. Trimming stripped 4 bases from V and 5 bases from J, with 15 bases between. Here the CDR3 reads CATSDPRVTGDTQYF. For the CDR3, the DNA is TGTGCCACCAGTGACCCGCGGGTAACAGGAGATACGCAGTATTTT.

This clonotype has a count of ten or more. The chain carries TRBV7-8 and TRBJ2-5; D possibly uses TRBD1 or TRBD2 (6 bases each). V was clipped by 5 bases and J by 1 base, with 20 bases between them. The germline V gene encodes CDR1 SGHVS and CDR2 FQNEAQ. The CDR3 sequence is 17 residues long. The CDR3 coding sequence is TGTGCCAGCAGCCCAGGAGGGGGATCCAAACCCCAAGAGACCCAGTACTTC. Protein product: CASSPGGGSKPQETQYF. Drawing the rest from reference TRBV7-8 and TRBJ2-5, the complete variable domain is GAGVSQSPRYKVAKRGQDVALRCDPISGHVSLFWYQQALGQGPEFLTYFQNEAQLDKSGLPSDRFFAERPEGSVSTLKIQRTQQEDSAVYLCASSPGGGSKPQETQYFGPGTRLLVL.

Many counts were recorded for this clonotype. This chain joins TRBV12-3 or TRBV12-4 and TRBJ1-2; D remains unclear. Trimming pared 5 bases from V and 3 bases from J, leaving 13 bases between. This CDR3 comprises 14 residues. The CDR3 here is CASSPHRRYYGYTF. CDR3 sequence (DNA): TGTGCCAGCAGTCCTCACCGTCGATACTATGGCTACACCTTC.

This clonotype was counted between two and nine times. CDR3 amino acids: CASRQKRGIAYGYTF. CDR3 nucleotides: TGTGCCAGCAGACAAAAACGGGGCATCGCCTATGGCTACACCTTC. This sequence joins TRBV12-3 or TRBV12-4 and TRBJ1-2; TRBD1 is a possible D gene (5 bases). The CDR3 spans 15 residues. The germline V and J ends were trimmed by 6 bases and 4 bases, with 18 bases remaining between them.

This clonotype was detected many times. The chain couples TRBV5-1 to TRBJ2-1; D might be TRBD1 or TRBD2, each matching 5 bases. The V end lost 2 bases, the J end lost 6 bases, and 9 bases lay between the germline ends. The CDR3 extends over 13 amino acids. Germline V gene lookup returns CDR1 SGHRS and CDR2 YFSETQ. In DNA form, the CDR3 reads TGCGCCAGCAGCTTTCCGGGACCCAATGAGCAGTTCTTC. This gives the protein CASSFPGPNEQFF. The whole variable domain, remainder taken from reference TRBV5-1 and TRBJ2-1, is KAGVTQTPRYLIKTRGQQVTLSCSPISGHRSVSWYQQTPGQGLQFLFEYFSETQRNKGNFPGRFSGRQFSNSRSEMNVSTLELGDSALYLCASSFPGPNEQFFGPGTRLTVL.